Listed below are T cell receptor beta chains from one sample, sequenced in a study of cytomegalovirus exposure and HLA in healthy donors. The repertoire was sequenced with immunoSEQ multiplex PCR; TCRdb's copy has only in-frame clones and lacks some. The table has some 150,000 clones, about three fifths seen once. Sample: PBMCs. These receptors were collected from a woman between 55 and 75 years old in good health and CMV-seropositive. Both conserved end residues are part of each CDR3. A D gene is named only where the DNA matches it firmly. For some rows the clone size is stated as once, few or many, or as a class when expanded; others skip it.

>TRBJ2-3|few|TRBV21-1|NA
TGTGCCAGCAGTTTAGACAGGGGGCGTAGAACGGGCCGCACAGATACGCAGTATTTT
CASSLDRGRRTGRTDTQYF
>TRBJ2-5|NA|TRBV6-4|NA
TGTGCCAGCAGTGACTCCAACAGGGTCTTTACCCAAGAGACCCAGTACTTC
CASSDSNRVFTQETQYF
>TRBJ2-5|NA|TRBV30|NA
TGTGCCTGGACCGACATCATGGAGACCCAGTACTTC
CAWTDIMETQYF
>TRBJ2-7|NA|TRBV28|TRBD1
TGTGCCAGCAGAGACCGACAGGGGTGGTACGGACAGTACTTC
CASRDRQGWYGQYF
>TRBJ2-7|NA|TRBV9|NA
TGTGCCAGCAGCCACGAGGACAGCTCCCTCTACGAGCAGTACTTC
CASSHEDSSLYEQYF
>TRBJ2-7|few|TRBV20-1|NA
TGCAGTGCTACGTCCTTTTACGAGCAGTACTTC
CSATSFYEQYF
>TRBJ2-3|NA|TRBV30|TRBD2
TGTGCCTGGAGTGTAGCAGCGGGAGATGGCACAGATACGCAGTATTTT
CAWSVAAGDGTDTQYF
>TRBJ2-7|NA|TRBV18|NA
TGTGCCAGCTCACCGGAGAGGCTTTCCTACGAGCAGTACTTC
CASSPERLSYEQYF
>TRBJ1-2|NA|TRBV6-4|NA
TGTGCCAGCAGTTCCGACAGAGACTATGGCTACACCTTC
CASSSDRDYGYTF
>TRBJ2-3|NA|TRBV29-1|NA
TGCAGCGTGCTCGTAGGAGGCACAGATACGCAGTATTTT
CSVLVGGTDTQYF
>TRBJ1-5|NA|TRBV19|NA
TGTGCCAGTAGTAGAGGGCCGGGTGGGAACATTAATAGCAATCAGCCCCAGCATTTT
CASSRGPGGNINSNQPQHF
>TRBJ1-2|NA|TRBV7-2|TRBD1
TGTGCCAGCATCCCCGGGACAGGCGTTCCTGGGGCTAACGGCTACACCTTC
CASIPGTGVPGANGYTF
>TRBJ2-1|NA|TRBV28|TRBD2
TGTGCCAGCAGTCCCCGGACTAGCGGGAAGTACAATGAGCAATTCTTC
CASSPRTSGKYNEQFF
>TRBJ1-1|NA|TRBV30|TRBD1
TGTGCCTGGAGCGGCTGGGGGACAGGTTCTACTGAAGCTTTCTTT
CAWSGWGTGSTEAFF
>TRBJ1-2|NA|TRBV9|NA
TGTGCCAGCAGCGTAGAGGAGGGCCTGAACTATGGCTACACCTTC
CASSVEEGLNYGYTF
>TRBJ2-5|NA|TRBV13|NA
TGTGCCAGCAGCCTCCTCGCGTCAACCAACGGAGAGACCCAGTACTTC
CASSLLASTNGETQYF
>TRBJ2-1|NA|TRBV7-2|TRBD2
TGTGCCAGCAGCCCCGGGACTAGCGGTGTGGAGCAGTTCTTC
CASSPGTSGVEQFF
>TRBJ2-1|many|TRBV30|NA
TGTGCCTGGAGACTAGCTAACGTGAATGAGCAGTTCTTC
CAWRLANVNEQFF
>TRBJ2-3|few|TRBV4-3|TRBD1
TGCGCCAGCAGCCAAGAGACAGGGGGCGGGACAGATACGCAGTATTTT
CASSQETGGGTDTQYF
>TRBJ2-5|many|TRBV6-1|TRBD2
TGTGCCAGCAGTGAAGGACTAGCGGCGTACCAAGAGACCCAGTACTTC
CASSEGLAAYQETQYF
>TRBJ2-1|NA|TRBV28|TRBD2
TGTGCCAGCAGTTCCAGACCGGGACTAGCGGGGAACTACAATGAGCAGTTCTTC
CASSSRPGLAGNYNEQFF
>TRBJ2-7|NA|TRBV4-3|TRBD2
TGCGCCAGCAGCCAGACGGTAGCGGGCTCCTACGAGCAGTACTTC
CASSQTVAGSYEQYF
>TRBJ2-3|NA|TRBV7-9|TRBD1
TGTGCCAGCAGCCTGACAGGGGGCGGGGATACGCAGTATTTT
CASSLTGGGDTQYF
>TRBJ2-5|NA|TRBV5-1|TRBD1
TGCGCCAGCAGCTTGGTAGGGACAGAAGAGACCCAGTACTTC
CASSLVGTEETQYF
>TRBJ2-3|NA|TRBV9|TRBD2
TGTGCCAGCAGCGTAGCGGCCAGCGGGGGAGGGGATACGCAGTATTTT
CASSVAASGGGDTQYF
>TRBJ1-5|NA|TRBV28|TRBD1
TGTGCCAGCAGTTCGACAGGGACCCATCAGCCCCAGCATTTT
CASSSTGTHQPQHF
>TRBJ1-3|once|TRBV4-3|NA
TGCGCCAGCAGCCAAGATTTGGAGACCTCAACCTCTGGAAACACCATATATTTT
CASSQDLETSTSGNTIYF
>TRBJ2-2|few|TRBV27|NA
TGTGCCAGCAGAGAAAGGACATCGAACACCGGGGAGCTGTTTTTT
CASRERTSNTGELFF
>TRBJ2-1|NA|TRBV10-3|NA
TGTGCCATCAGTGGGACTGGAGACAATGAGCAGTTCTTC
CAISGTGDNEQFF
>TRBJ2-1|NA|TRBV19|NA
TGTGCCAGTAAACCCGATTCTAGCTCCTACAATGAGCAGTTCTTC
CASKPDSSSYNEQFF
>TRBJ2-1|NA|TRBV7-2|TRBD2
TGTGCCAGCAGCGTAGGACTAGCCCATACTGAGCAGTTCTTC
CASSVGLAHTEQFF
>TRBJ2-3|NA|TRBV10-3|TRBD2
TGTGCCATCTTAGAGCGGGAGGGCACAGATACGCAGTATTTT
CAILEREGTDTQYF
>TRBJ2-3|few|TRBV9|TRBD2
TGTGCCAGCAGCGTAGCTGGGGGGACTAGCGAAGATACGCAGTATTTT
CASSVAGGTSEDTQYF